The TCR beta chain described here comes from a study of regulatory T cells in long-lasting Graves disease (dated by TCRdb to the early 2020s). Study-wide context: Antithyroid drugs had been taken for less than 3 months by newly diagnosed Graves' disease patients. Peripheral blood TCR sequencing and RNA sequencing compared persistent Graves' disease patients with newly diagnosed Graves' disease patients. The study took place in China and was registered as a clinical trial. TCR sequencing covered around 13 persistent and 20 newly diagnosed Graves' disease patients, about 35 samples in total. What the authors observed across the whole study: Peripheral blood alone was examined, since thyroid tissue, which constituted the primary lesion, could not be accessed. Sequencing and analysis were restricted to the TCR beta chain. Preferential use of TRBV28, TRBJ1-2 and TRBJ2-5 was observed in persistent disease, whereas TRBV20-1 and TRBJ2-1 were favored in newly diagnosed disease. Persistent Graves' disease patients showed lower TCR Shannon entropy and fewer highly expanded clones than newly diagnosed patients, suggesting clonal expansion. The authors acknowledged the small sample size as a limitation that may reduce accuracy. A larger number of public clonotypes was shared among persistent patients (approximately 3,000) than among newly diagnosed patients (approximately 930).

Many counts were recorded for this clonotype. The target of this receptor is not known. No base-level quality is on record; no much larger clone is a single base apart. Sequences SQVTM (CDR1) and ANQGSEA (CDR2) are obtained from the germline V gene. Germline trimming amounts to 6 bases on V and 5 bases on J, with 12 as the count of junction bases outside the gene matches. From its cysteine to its phenylalanine, the CDR3 spans 14 amino acids. Kept here is only the CDR3 DNA, which spans 42 bases and is read in frame from base 1. The time point label on this specimen signifies: newly diagnosed GD, antithyroid drugs for less than 3 months. For both TCR sequencing and RNA sequencing, RNA was extracted from PBMCs in TRIzol. The diagnosis of Graves' disease followed American Thyroid Association guidelines. The patients came from an endocrinology department in Xi'an, China. Each patient gave 7.5 to 10 milliliters of peripheral blood, collected in an EDTA anticoagulant tube. PBMCs were isolated by Ficoll Paque Plus density gradient separation without further T cell sorting. RNA quality was checked with an Agilent 2100 Bioanalyzer and agarose gel, and concentration with a NanoDrop 2000.

Library construction relied on multiplex PCR. The run used an Illumina HiSeq 4000. iRepertoire HTBI primers and Arm-PCR amplification of CDR3 regions were used to construct TCR beta libraries. PCR products were gel purified before sequencing. The source study handled its data this way. A total of 62 TRBV and 14 TRBJ segments were identified across samples and were used for gene usage analysis of CDR3 amino acid clonotypes. COPE and FqMerger were used to merge filtered high-quality paired reads into contigs. Contigs were aligned with BLAST to IMGT TRBV, TRBD and TRBJ reference genes, and CDR3 was defined per IMGT. Any clonotype with a frequency above 0.1% was classified as a highly expanded clone. Repertoire diversity was measured by Shannon entropy, and V-J evenness by the Gini coefficient. Clonotypes shared by more than one individual were considered public. TCRdb redid the processing of the public reads, applying fastp at Q25 and MiXCR, and retained in-frame beta chains. Merged by CDR3 protein, the rows form single entries marked with the most common genes and DNA. TCRdb, not the original authors, processed these V and J calls. In all, the sample holds under 400,000 distinct CDR3 sequences, and around 15% of those were seen once. Of the sample, about 32% falls within the top ten clones.

The same data also went into a second study, on T cells in Graves' hyperthyroidism and ophthalmopathy. The second investigation adds: A patient counted as having stable Graves' hyperthyroidism if no progression to ophthalmopathy occurred over 18 months of follow-up. Hyperthyroidism patients were newly diagnosed, had a disease duration of under 2 months, and were aged 18 to 65 years. Exclusion was applied to patients with uncontrolled infections, other autoimmune diseases, pregnancy or lactation. Diagnoses were established on the basis of clinical symptoms, serum thyroxine and TRAb, thyroid ultrasound, and orbital computed tomography. The TCR CDR3 was subjected to a first round of RT-PCR using the HTBI primer set and the Qiagen OneStep RT-PCR kit. Most expanded thyroid clonotypes (frequency above 0.001) were also detected in blood, a finding suggesting that blood repertoires may reflect thyroid immune responses. A 13 V-J signature model separated ophthalmopathy from stable hyperthyroidism, with about 88% sensitivity and about 81% specificity in cross-validation and 80%/75% in testing. In validation, the model predicted progression to ophthalmopathy with around 71% sensitivity and roughly 75% specificity, a median of roughly seven months before onset. A discovery cohort of fewer than 110 patients, approximately 45 with Graves' ophthalmopathy and 57 with stable Graves' hyperthyroidism, was used to find distinguishing TCR V-J signatures. Prospective prediction of ophthalmopathy was tested in an independent validation cohort consisting of 18 hyperthyroidism patients and around 17 patients who later progressed to ophthalmopathy. The approximately 100 discovery patients were randomly split 7:3 into training and test sets. The study also compared thyroid tissue and blood T-cell repertoires from more than five Graves' hyperthyroidism patients. After blood sampling, hyperthyroidism patients were treated with methimazole at a starting dose of 30 mg daily, and ophthalmopathy patients were treated with high-dose intravenous methylprednisolone. Libraries were constructed in a second round of multiplex PCR, after which size selection and purification were carried out. The libraries were sequenced on an Illumina HiSeq2000 using paired-end 100 bp reads. Raw data were processed with SOAPnuke, discarding reads with adapters, uncalled bases, mean Phred below 15, or no exact constant-primer or identifier match. COPE v1.2.5 was used to merge the high-quality paired reads, and each unique nucleotide sequence was defined as a clonotype. Clonotypes were aligned to IMGT TRBV, TRBD and TRBJ reference segments using MiTCR v1.1. Analysis was restricted to V-J combinations with a frequency above 0.0001, which covered roughly 99% of repertoires. The TCS score was defined as F50 (clonal expansion) divided by E x V (chaos), with BLOSUM62-based TCRdist calculated between CDR3 peptides within each V-J. Welch's t-statistics and random forest reduced 514 V-J features to roughly 13, which were used in a naive Bayes classifier (R e1071). No statistical method was used to set the sample size in advance, and investigators knew the group allocation. The paper describes TCR Vbeta CDR3 sequencing of some 130 peripheral blood samples, made up of roughly 40 ophthalmopathy patients, roughly 72 hyperthyroidism patients and 17 progressor patients.

The V gene is TRBV29-1 and the J gene is TRBJ2-5; 7 middle bases align to TRBD1. This receptor was identified in a man in his forties with Graves disease. Donor details come from another sample of the same person, matched by shared clones. The source material was peripheral blood mononuclear cells (PBMCs), sampled at new diagnosis, from a patient treated with antithyroid drugs. CDR3 region: CSVTKTTGRETQYF. The DNA sequence follows: TGCAGCGTCACCAAAACGACAGGGCGCGAGACCCAGTACTTC.